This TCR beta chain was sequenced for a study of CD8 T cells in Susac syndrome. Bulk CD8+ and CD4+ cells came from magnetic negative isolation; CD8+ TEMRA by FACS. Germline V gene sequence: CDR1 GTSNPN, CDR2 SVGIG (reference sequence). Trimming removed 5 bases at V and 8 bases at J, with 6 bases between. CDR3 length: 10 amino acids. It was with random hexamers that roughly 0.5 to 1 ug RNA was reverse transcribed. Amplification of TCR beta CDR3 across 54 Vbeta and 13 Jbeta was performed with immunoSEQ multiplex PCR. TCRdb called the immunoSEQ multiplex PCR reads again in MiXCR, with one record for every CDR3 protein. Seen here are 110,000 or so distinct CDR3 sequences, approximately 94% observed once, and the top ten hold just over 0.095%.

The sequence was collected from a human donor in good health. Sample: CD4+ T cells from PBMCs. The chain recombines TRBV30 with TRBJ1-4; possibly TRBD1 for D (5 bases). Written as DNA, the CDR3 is TGTGCCTGGGGGGGAGAAAAACTGTTTTTT. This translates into CAWGGEKLFF.